The 18 T cell receptor beta chains reported below all come from one sample, sequenced in a study of circulating tumor DNA in untreated peripheral T-cell lymphoma. This table comes from immunoSEQ multiplex PCR, and its TCRdb copy is limited to in-frame clones, with some not included. The sample lists several hundred clones, approximately 90% occurring once. The source material was cell-free DNA from blood serum. The origin of the receptors is a human donor with peripheral T-cell lymphoma.

The chain combines TRBV6-4 with TRBJ2-3, with 7 bases lining up with TRBD2. The trim removed 2 bases at V and 1 base at J, leaving 3 bases unmatched. CDR3 length: 15 residues. CDR1 MRHNA and CDR2 SNTAGT come from the germline V gene. The CDR3 bases are TGTGCCAGCAGTGACGAGGCGGGGGGCACAGATACGCAGTATTTT. Amino acids: CASSDEAGGTDTQYF.

The V gene is TRBV19, the J gene TRBJ2-2; D is unresolved. The germline V and J ends were trimmed by 5 bases and 8 bases, with 9 bases remaining between them. This CDR3 has 12 residues. Germline CDR1 is LNHDA and CDR2 is SQIVND (reference sequence). The CDR3 DNA reads as TGTGCCAGTAGTCTCTTTTCGGGGGAGCTGTTTTTT. Translated: CASSLFSGELFF.

The chain uses TRBV7-9 and TRBJ2-1, with 7 bases fitting TRBD2. The germline V gene has CDR1 SEHNR and CDR2 FQNEAQ (reference sequence). V lost 2 bases and J lost 6; bases outside the gene matches: 4. CDR3 length: 14 amino acids. CDR3 sequence reads: CASSLPVAGNEQFF. CDR3 coding DNA: TGTGCCAGCAGCTTACCAGTAGCGGGCAATGAGCAGTTCTTC.

The chain carries TRBV6-1 and TRBJ2-3; TRBD1 agrees at 8 bases. There are 15 residues in the CDR3. J lost 1 base, V lost 1 base, and 1 base had no gene match. Germline assignment: CDR1 MNHNS and CDR2 SASEGT. In DNA, the CDR3 is TGTGCCAGCAGTGAAGGACAGGGGCGCACAGATACGCAGTATTTT. Its protein is CASSEGQGRTDTQYF.

The genes are TRBV7-2 and TRBJ1-3; a possible D gene is TRBD1 (6 bases). Trimming took off 6 bases at V and 1 base at J, with 7 bases between the two ends. CDR3 size: 13 residues. From germline, CDR1 is SGHTA and CDR2 FQGNSA. The CDR3 region is CASSQGSGNTIYF. The DNA for the CDR3 is TGTGCCAGCAGTCAGGGGTCTGGAAACACCATATATTTT.

V is TRBV19 and J is TRBJ2-1; the match to TRBD1 covers 8 bases. This CDR3 region has 15 residues. The V gene's germline CDR1 is LNHDA and CDR2 SQIVND (reference sequence). The trim removed 8 bases at V and 5 bases at J, leaving 11 bases unmatched. The CDR3 DNA is TGTGCCAGTTACACCGGGACAGGCAACCACAATGAGCAGTTCTTC. This codes for CASYTGTGNHNEQFF. The variable domain in full, with the rest retrieved from reference TRBV19 and TRBJ2-1, is DGGITQSPKYLFRKEGQNVTLSCEQNLNHDAMYWYRQDPGQGLRLIYYSQIVNDFQKGDIAEGYSVSREKKESFPLTVTSAQKNPTAFYLCASYTGTGNHNEQFFGPGTRLTVL.

V usage is TRBV18 and J usage is TRBJ2-3; D not certain. The V end was cut by 5 bases, the J end by 2 bases, with 8 bases between. Germline V gene lookup returns CDR1 KGHSH and CDR2 LQKENI. The CDR3 is 13 residues long. The CDR3 reads CASSGKDTDTQYF. CDR3 in DNA: TGTGCCAGCTCAGGGAAAGACACAGATACGCAGTATTTT.

The genes are TRBV19 and TRBJ2-3; a possible D gene is TRBD2 (5 bases). The CDR3 loop spans 14 amino acids. The germline V gene has CDR1 LNHDA and CDR2 SQIVND (reference sequence). Trimming removed 0 bases at V and 8 bases at J, with 12 bases between. CDR3 DNA: TGTGCCAGTAGTATAGATCGGGGAAGGCTTACGCAGTATTTT. Its protein product is CASSIDRGRLTQYF.

V and J are TRBV30 and TRBJ2-7; TRBD2 is a possible D gene (7 bases). The germline V gene encodes CDR1 GTSNPN and CDR2 SVGIG (reference sequence). V lost 0 bases, J lost 2 bases, and 14 bases lay in between. There are 15 residues in the CDR3. The CDR3 spells CAWSVLGRGTYEQYF. Here the CDR3 DNA reads TGTGCCTGGAGTGTACTTGGGAGGGGGACCTACGAGCAGTACTTC.

The chain is built from TRBV6-1 and TRBJ2-7, with D uncertain. Looked up from germline, CDR1 is MNHNS and CDR2 is SASEGT. V was clipped by 7 bases and J by 3 bases, with 16 bases between them. This CDR3 is built from 14 residues. The CDR3 spells CASTLSAALYEQYV. The CDR3 nucleotides are TGTGCCAGCACCCTGAGTGCGGCACTCTACGAGCAGTACGTC.

This clone was seen only once. The chain is built from TRBV5-1 and TRBJ2-2; TRBD1 matches at 11 bases. There are 16 residues in the CDR3. The V segment lost 3 bases and the J segment 4 bases; nucleotides outside the gene matches: 5. Germline V lookup: CDR1 SGHRS, CDR2 YFSETQ. The CDR3 DNA follows: TGCGCCAGCAGCTGGGACAGGGGGAGAGGCACCGGGGAGCTGTTTTTT. This encodes CASSWDRGRGTGELFF. Filled out from reference TRBV5-1 and TRBJ2-2, the complete variable domain reads KAGVTQTPRYLIKTRGQQVTLSCSPISGHRSVSWYQQTPGQGLQFLFEYFSETQRNKGNFPGRFSGRQFSNSRSEMNVSTLELGDSALYLCASSWDRGRGTGELFFGEGSRLTVL.

This clone was seen once. The rearrangement joins TRBV19 to TRBJ2-7; 8 bases agree with TRBD1. CDR3 length: 14 residues. Per germline, CDR1 LNHDA and CDR2 SQIVND (reference sequence). Losses at the gene ends were 4 bases for V and 2 bases for J; bases not matched to a gene: 4. The CDR3 here is CASSTMTGAYEQYF. Here the CDR3 DNA reads TGTGCCAGTAGTACCATGACAGGGGCCTACGAGCAGTACTTC.

The chain joins TRBV5-4 to TRBJ2-4; D perhaps matches TRBD2 (5 bases). Trimming took off 9 bases at V and 3 bases at J, with 16 bases between the two ends. CDR1 and CDR2 (germline): SGHNT, YYREEE (reference sequence). This CDR3 region has 14 residues. Written as DNA, the CDR3 is TGTGCCACCCAGACTAAGGTCAACAAAAACATTCAGTACTTC. Translating gives CATQTKVNKNIQYF.

This chain links TRBV11-3 with TRBJ2-3; 8 nucleotides line up with TRBD1. The J segment lost 2 bases and the V segment lost 5 bases, leaving 6 bases of the junction unmatched. CDR3 length: 15 residues. CDR1 and CDR2 (germline): SGHNT, YENEEA. The CDR3 region is CASSLGQGHTDTQYF. Here the CDR3 DNA reads TGTGCCAGCAGCCTTGGACAGGGCCACACAGATACGCAGTATTTT.

The table lists this clone with a count of one. The gene calls are TRBV28 and TRBJ2-1; D is perhaps TRBD1 or TRBD2 (5 bases each). Trimming removed 6 bases from V and 9 bases from J, with 15 bases in between. Germline V lookup: CDR1 MDHEN, CDR2 SYDVKM. The CDR3 spans 13 residues. The CDR3 DNA is TGTGCCAGCAGCCTTCCCCAGGGACCTGAGCAGTTCTTC. Its protein is CASSLPQGPEQFF.

The chain recombines TRBV9 with TRBJ2-3; a weak D match, TRBD2 (5 bases). Germline CDR1 SGDLS, CDR2 YYNGEE. The V gene lost 0 bases and the J gene lost 0 bases, with 14 bases spanning the gap. This CDR3 spans 17 amino acids. The CDR3 is CASSVGPAEPSTDTQYF. DNA for the CDR3: TGTGCCAGCAGCGTAGGGCCAGCGGAACCTAGCACAGATACGCAGTATTTT.

This clone was recorded once. The CDR3 spells CASSPGGTMSPLHF. The CDR3 nucleotides read TGTGCCAGCTCACCCGGGGGGACAATGTCACCCCTCCACTTT. The chain couples TRBV18 to TRBJ1-6; the D gene is possibly TRBD1 (6 bases). CDR3 length equals 14 residues. V was clipped by 3 bases and J by 10 bases, with 13 bases between them. The V gene's germline CDR1 is KGHSH and CDR2 LQKENI.

V is TRBV6-1 and J is TRBJ2-7; D tentatively reads TRBD1 or TRBD2 (5 bases each). Germline-derived CDR1 and CDR2 are MNHNS and SASEGT. CDR3 size: 13 residues. V dropped 7 bases and J dropped 6 bases, with 16 bases sitting between them. The CDR3, as DNA: TGTGCCAGCACCCCCGAGGGGCATCGCGAGCAGTACGTC. Amino acids: CASTPEGHREQYV.